This entry concerns a single T cell receptor (beta chain). The specificity of this receptor is unknown. One base away there is no much larger clone; base qualities are not given. The record originates from a study of T cells in Graves' hyperthyroidism and ophthalmopathy (dated by TCRdb to between 2018 and 2021). Context from the whole study: Peripheral blood was sampled at the time of initial diagnosis, prior to any treatment. TCR V-J signatures able to tell the groups apart were searched for in a discovery cohort of 90 to 100 patients, of whom fewer than 45 had Graves' ophthalmopathy and roughly 58 had stable Graves' hyperthyroidism. Prospective prediction of ophthalmopathy was tested in an independent validation cohort consisting of 18 to 20 hyperthyroidism patients and around 16 patients who later progressed to ophthalmopathy. The approximately 98 discovery patients were randomly divided into training and test sets at a 7:3 ratio. In about six Graves' hyperthyroidism patients, the study also compared T-cell repertoires from thyroid tissue with T-cell repertoires from blood. Following sampling, methimazole starting at 30 mg daily was given to hyperthyroidism patients, and high-dose intravenous methylprednisolone was given to ophthalmopathy patients. The paper reports TCR Vbeta CDR3 sequencing of over 130 peripheral blood samples: under 45 ophthalmopathy, approximately 74 hyperthyroidism and some 17 progressor patients.

Reading the germline V gene gives CDR1 SGHRS and CDR2 YFSETQ. The cysteine opens and the phenylalanine closes a CDR3 of 16 amino acids. The CDR3 DNA has 48 bases and is translated from base 1. For this chain, trimming is 4 bases at the V end and 2 bases at the J end, and the number of junction bases without a gene match is 12. Amplification of TCR beta CDR3 regions was carried out from RNA transcripts. The first round of RT-PCR for the TCR CDR3 was performed with the HTBI primer set and the Qiagen OneStep RT-PCR kit. A second multiplex PCR round built the libraries, followed by size selection and purification. The libraries were sequenced on an Illumina HiSeq2000 using paired-end 100 bp reads. Per the authors' processing: SOAPnuke was used to process the raw data, removing reads that contained adapters or uncalled bases, had a mean Phred below 15, or lacked an exact match to the constant primer or identifier. High-quality paired reads were merged using COPE v1.2.5, and each unique nucleotide sequence was defined as a clonotype. MiTCR v1.1 was used to align the clonotypes against IMGT TRBV, TRBD and TRBJ reference segments. The analysis was restricted to V-J combinations with a frequency above 0.0001, which together covered roughly 99% of the repertoires. A TCS score was defined as the ratio of F50 (clonal expansion) to E x V (chaos), with BLOSUM62-based TCRdist applied between CDR3 peptides within each V-J. Welch's t-statistics and random forest reduced 500 to 650 V-J features to roughly 13, which were used in a naive Bayes classifier (R e1071). TCRdb took the public reads, trimmed them with fastp at Q25, ran MiXCR for clone calling and kept in-frame beta chains. Duplicate CDR3 protein sequences are folded into a single record with the most common DNA and genes. TCRdb, not the original authors, processed these V and J calls. Recorded for this sample are some 770,000 distinct CDR3 sequences; approximately 16% of them occurred a single time. Of the sample, under 8.5% is held by the ten largest clones.

Graves' hyperthyroidism was defined as stable when no progression to ophthalmopathy occurred over 18 months of follow-up. The hyperthyroidism patients were between 18 and 65 years old and newly diagnosed, with a disease duration of less than 2 months. Patients with uncontrolled infections, other autoimmune diseases, pregnancy or lactation were excluded. Diagnoses were based on clinical symptoms, serum thyroxine and TRAb, thyroid ultrasound and orbital computed tomography. PBMCs were separated from approximately 9.9 ml of fresh peripheral blood using Ficoll-Paque density gradient centrifugation. Total RNA was extracted using Trizol reagent, and RNA quality was assessed on an Agilent 2100 Bioanalyzer. Beyond this particular receptor, the publication reports: In validation, the model predicted progression to ophthalmopathy with 55% to 71% sensitivity and 72% to 75% specificity, a median of approximately 6.5 months before onset. Blood samples also contained most of the expanded thyroid clonotypes (frequency above 0.001), which suggests that blood repertoires may reflect thyroid immune responses. A model built on a 13 V-J signature distinguished ophthalmopathy from stable hyperthyroidism, reaching roughly 88% sensitivity and under 84% specificity in cross-validation and 80%/75% in testing. No statistical method was used to set the sample size in advance, and investigators knew the group allocation.

Sequences were obtained from blood. The clonotype was recovered from a man younger than 30 with Graves' hyperthyroidism. Recombination connected TRBV5-1 to TRBJ2-7; 7 bases in the junction line up with TRBD2. The CDR3 has the sequence CASSAGAGRFTYEQYF. The sequenced DNA is TGCGCCAGCAGCGCCGGAGCGGGACGATTTACCTACGAGCAGTACTTC. The full variable domain, completed from the reference TRBV5-1 and TRBJ2-7 proteins outside the CDR3, reads KAGVTQTPRYLIKTRGQQVTLSCSPISGHRSVSWYQQTPGQGLQFLFEYFSETQRNKGNFPGRFSGRQFSNSRSEMNVSTLELGDSALYLCASSAGAGRFTYEQYFGPGTRLTVT.